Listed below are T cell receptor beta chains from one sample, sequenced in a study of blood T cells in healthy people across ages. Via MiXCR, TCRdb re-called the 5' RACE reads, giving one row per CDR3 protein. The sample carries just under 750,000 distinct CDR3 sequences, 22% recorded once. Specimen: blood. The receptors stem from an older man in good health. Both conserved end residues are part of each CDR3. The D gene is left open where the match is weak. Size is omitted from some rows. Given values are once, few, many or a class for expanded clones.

DNA: TGTGCCAGCAGCGTAGCTCCGCGGGAGGGGGGCAATGAGCAGTTCTTC
CDR3: CASSVAPREGGNEQFF
D: TRBD2
V: TRBV9
J: TRBJ2-1
size: -

DNA: TGTGCCAGCAGCCACCGCAGGAACTATGGCTACACCTTC
CDR3: CASSHRRNYGYTF
D: -
V: TRBV14
J: TRBJ1-2
size: few

DNA: TGTGCCAGCTCACCAGGTACTGACGCAGATACGCAGTATTTT
CDR3: CASSPGTDADTQYF
D: -
V: TRBV18
J: TRBJ2-3
size: few

DNA: TGTGCCAGCAGCTTAGGCGGGAGGGCCTCGGATACGCAGTATTTT
CDR3: CASSLGGRASDTQYF
D: TRBD2
V: TRBV7-3
J: TRBJ2-3
size: -

DNA: TGTGCCAGCAGCCAAGATTGGGGACTAGGTTCTAACCTCAACACAGATACGCAGTATTTT
CDR3: CASSQDWGLGSNLNTDTQYF
D: TRBD2
V: TRBV3-1
J: TRBJ2-3
size: -

DNA: TGCAGCGTTGAAGATACCGGGGGGAGTGAGCAGTCCTTC
CDR3: CSVEDTGGSEQSF
D: TRBD2
V: TRBV29-1
J: TRBJ2-5
size: -

DNA: TGCAGCGTGAGGGACACCCCCTCTGGGGCCAACGTCCTGACTTTC
CDR3: CSVRDTPSGANVLTF
D: -
V: TRBV29-1
J: TRBJ2-6
size: few

DNA: TGTGCCAGCAGTTTAGTCGTTCCCGGACAAGAGACCCAGTACTTC
CDR3: CASSLVVPGQETQYF
D: -
V: TRBV12-3/TRBV12-4
J: TRBJ2-5
size: once

DNA: TGTGCCACCAGTGATTGGGGAAACTATGGCTACACCTTC
CDR3: CATSDWGNYGYTF
D: -
V: TRBV24-1
J: TRBJ1-2
size: -

DNA: TGTGCCAGCAGACCCGACACCGGGACTAGCCTCCAGTATTTT
CDR3: CASRPDTGTSLQYF
D: TRBD2
V: TRBV13
J: TRBJ2-3
size: -

DNA: TGTGCCAGTAGTATGGGGACTAGCGGGGGGCCCTACGAGCAGTACTTC
CDR3: CASSMGTSGGPYEQYF
D: TRBD2
V: TRBV19
J: TRBJ2-7
size: -

DNA: TGCGCCAGCAGCCAAGATAGGCAGAGTTACCTGGCTTTCTTT
CDR3: CASSQDRQSYLAFF
D: -
V: TRBV4-1
J: TRBJ1-1
size: few

DNA: TGTGCCAGCAGCCGGTTTTTCACTGAAGCTTTCTTT
CDR3: CASSRFFTEAFF
D: -
V: TRBV14
J: TRBJ1-1
size: few

DNA: TGCGCCAGCAGCTTGGAGGGTGAAAACTATGGCTACACCTTC
CDR3: CASSLEGENYGYTF
D: -
V: TRBV5-1
J: TRBJ1-2
size: -

DNA: TGCGCCAGCAGATTAGGAGGGAGGGACGAGACCCAGTACTTC
CDR3: CASRLGGRDETQYF
D: TRBD2
V: TRBV5-1
J: TRBJ2-5
size: few

DNA: TGTGCCACCAGTGATGGTCGGCTATACAATGAGCAGTTCTTC
CDR3: CATSDGRLYNEQFF
D: -
V: TRBV24-1
J: TRBJ2-1
size: -

DNA: TGTGTCAGCAGTGTGTGGGGCTCCGAAAAACTGTTTTTT
CDR3: CVSSVWGSEKLFF
D: -
V: TRBV2
J: TRBJ1-4
size: few

DNA: TGCAGCGTTGAAGATCAACACCATCGGTTT
CDR3: CSVEDQHHRF
D: -
V: TRBV29-1
J: TRBJ1-1
size: -

DNA: TGTGCCAGCAGTTACGGGGGGGGACTGGGGGGAGAAAAACTGTTTTTT
CDR3: CASSYGGGLGGEKLFF
D: -
V: TRBV6-5
J: TRBJ1-4
size: -

DNA: TGTGCCAGCAGCGCATCCAGAAAACTAGCGGGAGAGGGTTCCGATACGCAGTATTTT
CDR3: CASSASRKLAGEGSDTQYF
D: TRBD2
V: TRBV13
J: TRBJ2-3
size: few

DNA: TGTGCCAGCAGCCGATCCGGGACAGGGAGCCACTATGGCTACACCTTC
CDR3: CASSRSGTGSHYGYTF
D: TRBD1
V: TRBV14
J: TRBJ1-2
size: -

DNA: TGTGCCAGTAGTCTCGTCGGAACAAGCCCCTACGAGCAGTACTTC
CDR3: CASSLVGTSPYEQYF
D: -
V: TRBV19
J: TRBJ2-7
size: -

DNA: TGTGCCAGCAGTACAGGACCGACCCCGGCCCAGTACTTC
CDR3: CASSTGPTPAQYF
D: -
V: TRBV6-5
J: TRBJ2-5
size: -

DNA: TGTGCCACCTCCTTGGGAGGGCACTTGGTGTTGAACACTGAAGCTTTCTTT
CDR3: CATSLGGHLVLNTEAFF
D: -
V: TRBV7-8
J: TRBJ1-1
size: many

DNA: TGTGCCAGCGGCCAAGGGCAGGCGGCTAGCACAGATACGCAGTATTTT
CDR3: CASGQGQAASTDTQYF
D: -
V: TRBV4-2
J: TRBJ2-3
size: -

DNA: TGTGCCGCACAGGGGAGGGGGTTGGGATCTGAAGCTTTCTTT
CDR3: CAAQGRGLGSEAFF
D: TRBD1
V: TRBV27
J: TRBJ1-1
size: -

DNA: TGTGCCAGCAGCCCGGACAGGGAAGGCTACAATGAGCAGTTCTTC
CDR3: CASSPDREGYNEQFF
D: TRBD1
V: TRBV12-3/TRBV12-4
J: TRBJ2-1
size: few

DNA: TGTGCCAGCATGAAGGGGTGGGGCAATGAGCAGTTCTTC
CDR3: CASMKGWGNEQFF
D: -
V: TRBV6-5
J: TRBJ2-1
size: -

DNA: TGTGCCAGCAGCAAGGACAGGGGAGTACCCTACGAGCAGTACTTC
CDR3: CASSKDRGVPYEQYF
D: TRBD1
V: TRBV27
J: TRBJ2-7
size: -

DNA: TGTGCCAGCAGCCAGGGCCTGAGTAGCGGCACAGATACGCAGTATTTT
CDR3: CASSQGLSSGTDTQYF
D: -
V: TRBV3-1
J: TRBJ2-3
size: few

DNA: TGTGCCAGCAGCGCCCAGACAGGGCCCCCCTACAATGAGCAGTTCTTC
CDR3: CASSAQTGPPYNEQFF
D: TRBD1
V: TRBV7-2
J: TRBJ2-1
size: -

DNA: TGTGCCAGCAGCCAACTAGGAAATACGCAGTATTTT
CDR3: CASSQLGNTQYF
D: -
V: TRBV9
J: TRBJ2-3
size: few

DNA: TGCAGCGTTAAACAGGCCGGGACAGGACCAAAAGAGACCCAGTACTTC
CDR3: CSVKQAGTGPKETQYF
D: TRBD1
V: TRBV29-1
J: TRBJ2-5
size: few

DNA: TGTGCCAGCAGTGTATTTGATGGCGGGTTTGATGAAAAACCGTTTTTT
CDR3: CASSVFDGGFDEKPFF
D: -
V: TRBV25-1
J: TRBJ1-4
size: -

DNA: TGTGCCAGCAGCTTACGGGGACTCACGAACGAGCAGTACTTC
CDR3: CASSLRGLTNEQYF
D: -
V: TRBV7-2
J: TRBJ2-7
size: -

DNA: TGTGCCAGCAGCCTAGGCATAGCGGGAGTAGAGAATGAGCAGTTCTTC
CDR3: CASSLGIAGVENEQFF
D: TRBD2
V: TRBV9
J: TRBJ2-1
size: -

DNA: TGTGCCAGCAGCTTACTCGGGGGGAACACTGAAGCTTTCTTT
CDR3: CASSLLGGNTEAFF
D: -
V: TRBV7-8
J: TRBJ1-1
size: many

DNA: TGTGCCAGCAGAACCGGGACCACTGCGGGCGGTGAGCAGTTCTTC
CDR3: CASRTGTTAGGEQFF
D: -
V: TRBV12-3/TRBV12-4
J: TRBJ2-1
size: -

DNA: TGTGCCAGCAGTGGGTCCGGATTCGGCAGCTCCTATAATTCACCCCTCCACTTT
CDR3: CASSGSGFGSSYNSPLHF
D: -
V: TRBV6-1
J: TRBJ1-6
size: -

DNA: TGTGCCAGCAGTCCCCACAGGACTAGCGGGCAGGAGCAGTACTTC
CDR3: CASSPHRTSGQEQYF
D: TRBD2
V: TRBV3-1
J: TRBJ2-7
size: few